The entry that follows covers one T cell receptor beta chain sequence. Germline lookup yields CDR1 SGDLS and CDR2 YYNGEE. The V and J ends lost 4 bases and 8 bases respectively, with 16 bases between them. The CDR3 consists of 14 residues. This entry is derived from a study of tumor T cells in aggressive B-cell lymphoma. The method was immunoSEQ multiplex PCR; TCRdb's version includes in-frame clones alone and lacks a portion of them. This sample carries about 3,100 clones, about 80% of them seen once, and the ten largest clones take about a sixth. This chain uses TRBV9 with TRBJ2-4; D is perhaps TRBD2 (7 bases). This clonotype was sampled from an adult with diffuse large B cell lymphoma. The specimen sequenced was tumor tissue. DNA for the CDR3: TGTGCCAGCAGCCCCCGTGGGGGGGCGGACATTCAGTACTTC. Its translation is CASSPRGGADIQYF. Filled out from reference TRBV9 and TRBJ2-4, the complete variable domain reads DSGVTQTPKHLITATGQRVTLRCSPRSGDLSVYWYQQSLDQGLQFLIQYYNGEERAKGNILERFSAQQFPDLHSELNLSSLELGDSALYFCASSPRGGADIQYFGAGTRLSVL.